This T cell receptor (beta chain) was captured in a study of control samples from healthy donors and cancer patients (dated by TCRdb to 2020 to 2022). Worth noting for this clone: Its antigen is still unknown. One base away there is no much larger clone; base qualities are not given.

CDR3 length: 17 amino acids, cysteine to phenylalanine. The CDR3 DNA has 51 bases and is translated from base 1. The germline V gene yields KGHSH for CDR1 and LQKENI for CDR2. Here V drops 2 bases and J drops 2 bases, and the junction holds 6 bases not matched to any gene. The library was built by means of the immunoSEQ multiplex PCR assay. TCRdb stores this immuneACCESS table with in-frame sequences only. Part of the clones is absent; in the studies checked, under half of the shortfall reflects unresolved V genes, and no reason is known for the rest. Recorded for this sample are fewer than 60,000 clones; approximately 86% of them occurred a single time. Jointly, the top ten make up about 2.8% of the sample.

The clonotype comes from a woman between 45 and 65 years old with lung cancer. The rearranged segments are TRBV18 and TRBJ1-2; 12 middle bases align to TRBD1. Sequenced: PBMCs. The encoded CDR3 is CASSPGTGGLFNYGYTF. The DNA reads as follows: TGTGCCAGCTCACCAGGGACAGGGGGCCTCTTCAACTATGGCTACACCTTC.